The text below deals with one T cell receptor beta chain. Its antigen is still unknown. This entry comes from a study of identical twins. Each donor was a healthy Caucasian. Germline CDR1 and CDR2: SGDLS and YYNGEE. CDR3 length: 14 residues. V shed 4 bases and J 3 bases; nucleotides not matched to a gene: 6. Overall study findings and caveats: Abundant beta clonotypes from cord blood had fewer insertions, unlike memory repertoires, which showed none. Without tracking the same donors, conclusions rested on cross-sectional statistical analysis.

TCRdb ran MiXCR on the 5' RACE reads and lists one entry per CDR3 protein. This table has around 530,000 distinct CDR3 sequences, nearly 15% appearing once. These data were also filed under a second study, of yellow fever vaccine responses in identical twins. That source adds: Reports say the vaccine T cell response in twins looked partly convergent and partly personalized.

This rearrangement joins TRBV9 to TRBJ1-1; 7 bases are a match to TRBD1. Input material: CD4+ T cells sorted from blood. This receptor was obtained from a woman aged 18-29 years in good health. The CDR3 reads CASSKGAGDTEAFF. The CDR3 nucleotides read TGTGCCAGCAGCAAGGGGGCCGGGGACACTGAAGCTTTCTTT.